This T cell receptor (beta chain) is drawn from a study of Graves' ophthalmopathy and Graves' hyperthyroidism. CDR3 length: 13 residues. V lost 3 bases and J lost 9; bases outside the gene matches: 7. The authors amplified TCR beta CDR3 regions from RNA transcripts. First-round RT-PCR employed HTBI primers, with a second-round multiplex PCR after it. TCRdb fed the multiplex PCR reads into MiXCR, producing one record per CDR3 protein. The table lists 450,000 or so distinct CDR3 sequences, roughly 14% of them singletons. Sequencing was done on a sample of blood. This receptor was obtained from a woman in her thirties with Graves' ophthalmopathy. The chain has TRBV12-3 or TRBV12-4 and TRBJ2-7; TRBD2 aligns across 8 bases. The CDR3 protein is CASSFLLAGGQYF. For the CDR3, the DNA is TGTGCCAGCAGTTTTTTACTGGCGGGGGGGCAGTACTTC.